The clone carrying this T cell receptor beta chain has more than one count but fewer than ten. This sample stems from a study of human T cells and chemical hapten exposure. The time point: patch test 1, 2 weeks after DPC sensitization. Treatment of the sample: therapeutic diphenylcyclopropenone sensitization with weekly scalp DPC. TCRdb recomputed calls from the RACE reads with MiXCR, one row per CDR3 protein. The repertoire holds approximately 400,000 distinct CDR3 sequences, with roughly 5% as singletons. The trim removed 8 bases at V and 7 bases at J, leaving 7 bases unmatched. The CDR3 runs to 14 residues. Germline V gives CDR1 MNHEY, CDR2 SMNVEV (reference sequence).

The input for sequencing was whole blood, taken in connection with sensitization to the hapten diphenylcyclopropenone (DPC). The TCR was taken from a woman aged 45-59 years with alopecia areata. Some clones in this sample may be carry-over from other donors' samples. The chain uses TRBV27 and TRBJ1-6; 8 nucleotides align to TRBD1. CDR3 DNA sequence: TGTGCCAGCGCCAGGACAGGGTTGAATTCACCCCTCCACTTT. It is translated as CASARTGLNSPLHF.